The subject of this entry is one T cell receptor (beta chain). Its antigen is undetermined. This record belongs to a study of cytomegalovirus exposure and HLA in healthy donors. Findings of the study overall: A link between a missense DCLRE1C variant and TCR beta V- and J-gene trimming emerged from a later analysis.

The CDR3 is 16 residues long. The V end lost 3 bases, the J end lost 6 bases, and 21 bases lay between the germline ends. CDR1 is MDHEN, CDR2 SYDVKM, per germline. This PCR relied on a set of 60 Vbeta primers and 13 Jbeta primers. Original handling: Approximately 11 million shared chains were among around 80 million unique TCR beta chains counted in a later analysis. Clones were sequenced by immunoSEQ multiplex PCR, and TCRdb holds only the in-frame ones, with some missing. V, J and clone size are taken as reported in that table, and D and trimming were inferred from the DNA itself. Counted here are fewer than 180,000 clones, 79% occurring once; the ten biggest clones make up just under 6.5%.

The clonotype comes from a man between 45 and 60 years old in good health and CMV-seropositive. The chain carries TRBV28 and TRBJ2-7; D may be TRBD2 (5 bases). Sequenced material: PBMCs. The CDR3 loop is CASSFGSQLGSREQYF. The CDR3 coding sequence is TGTGCCAGCAGTTTCGGAAGCCAACTAGGGTCTCGCGAGCAGTACTTC.